A selection of T cell receptor beta chains follows, all from one sample in a study of T cells in Graves' hyperthyroidism and ophthalmopathy. One entry per CDR3 protein, called by TCRdb with MiXCR from the multiplex PCR reads. The sample includes 350,000 to 400,000 distinct CDR3 sequences, approximately 17% of them seen just once. The sequencing sample was made of blood. The receptors stem from a man aged 18 to 35 with Graves' ophthalmopathy. The conserved cysteine and the conserved F or W are not part of the CDR3 here. Expanded clones get a size class; other rows say once, few or many, or leave the size out.

V	J	size	CDR3
TRBV19	TRBJ1-1	few	ASSDRATEAF
TRBV2	TRBJ1-5	many	ASTPAGSDQPQH
TRBV5-6	TRBJ1-2	.	ATARYHTGRGYGYT
TRBV20-1	TRBJ2-1	many	SATGGARDEQF
TRBV28	TRBJ1-1	many	ASSLEKGWNTEAF
TRBV3-1	TRBJ2-3	many	ASSQAPGGSTDTQY
TRBV20-1	TRBJ1-5	many	SARDPHEISNQPQH
TRBV27	TRBJ2-3	many	ASRTLAGASTDTQY
TRBV5-5	TRBJ1-4	many	ASTRTSRDEKLF
TRBV2	TRBJ2-7	many	ASSLSHSGSTHEQY
TRBV24-1	TRBJ2-2	few	ATSDPGVHTGELF
TRBV4-1	TRBJ1-1	.	ASSEGNRVTEAF
TRBV6-5	TRBJ2-3	few	ASSYPGAVQQY
TRBV20-1	TRBJ2-7	few	SARYSDRSGEQY
TRBV10-3	TRBJ2-7	few	AISERQGNDEQY
TRBV5-1	TRBJ2-7	many	TSSLGAGVSYEQY